Listed below are T cell receptor beta chains from one sample, sequenced in a study of identical twins. TCRdb used MiXCR to reprocess the 5' RACE reads, holding one entry per CDR3 protein. The sample contains about 430,000 distinct CDR3 sequences, around 18% of which appear only once. Sample: naive T cells sorted from blood. The receptors shown here come from a man in his fifties or sixties in good health. CDR3s include the opening cysteine and the closing phenylalanine or tryptophan. The order of the fields is J gene, D gene, V gene, clone size, CDR3 protein, CDR3 DNA. A D gene is named only where the DNA matches it firmly. The size field is filled for only some rows; it gives once, few, many or a size class.

j_call: TRBJ2-7
d_call: -
v_call: TRBV7-2
clone_size: -
cdr3_aa: CASSLTEISYEQYF
cdr3_nt: TGTGCCAGCAGCTTAACAGAGATCTCCTACGAGCAGTACTTC

j_call: TRBJ2-7
d_call: -
v_call: TRBV6-2/TRBV6-3
clone_size: -
cdr3_aa: CASSYGDGSYEQYF
cdr3_nt: TGTGCCAGCAGTTACGGGGACGGCTCCTACGAGCAGTACTTC

j_call: TRBJ2-7
d_call: -
v_call: TRBV20-1
clone_size: many
cdr3_aa: CSARDPSVSSYEQYF
cdr3_nt: TGCAGTGCTAGAGATCCGTCGGTTAGCTCCTACGAGCAGTACTTC

j_call: TRBJ1-2
d_call: -
v_call: TRBV7-9
clone_size: many
cdr3_aa: CASSTSVVAYGYTF
cdr3_nt: TGTGCCAGCAGCACGTCGGTGGTGGCCTATGGCTACACCTTC

j_call: TRBJ2-1
d_call: -
v_call: TRBV20-1
clone_size: many
cdr3_aa: CSARENGLEQFF
cdr3_nt: TGCAGTGCTAGAGAAAACGGACTGGAGCAGTTCTTC

j_call: TRBJ2-7
d_call: -
v_call: TRBV28
clone_size: many
cdr3_aa: CASRPSTYEQYF
cdr3_nt: TGTGCCAGTCGACCATCTACCTACGAGCAGTACTTC

j_call: TRBJ1-4
d_call: -
v_call: TRBV9
clone_size: -
cdr3_aa: CASSVSVHYNEKLFF
cdr3_nt: TGTGCCAGCAGCGTCTCCGTACATTATAATGAAAAACTGTTTTTT

j_call: TRBJ1-2
d_call: TRBD1
v_call: TRBV18
clone_size: few
cdr3_aa: CASSPGTGTNNYGYTF
cdr3_nt: TGTGCCAGCTCACCCGGGACAGGGACCAATAACTATGGCTACACCTTC

j_call: TRBJ2-3
d_call: TRBD2
v_call: TRBV11-2
clone_size: many
cdr3_aa: CASSSGLAGGADTQYF
cdr3_nt: TGTGCCAGCAGCTCGGGACTAGCGGGAGGTGCAGATACGCAGTATTTT

j_call: TRBJ2-6
d_call: TRBD1
v_call: TRBV27
clone_size: -
cdr3_aa: CASSSSHRGRSGANVLTF
cdr3_nt: TGTGCCAGCAGTTCCTCCCACAGGGGACGCTCTGGGGCCAACGTCCTGACTTTC

j_call: TRBJ2-7
d_call: -
v_call: TRBV20-1
clone_size: few
cdr3_aa: CSARRGDSPFYEQYF
cdr3_nt: TGCAGTGCTAGAAGGGGCGACAGCCCTTTCTACGAGCAGTACTTC

j_call: TRBJ2-1
d_call: TRBD2
v_call: TRBV9
clone_size: -
cdr3_aa: CASSVQTSVNEQFF
cdr3_nt: TGTGCCAGCAGCGTGCAAACTAGCGTCAATGAGCAGTTCTTC

j_call: TRBJ2-6
d_call: -
v_call: TRBV5-1
clone_size: -
cdr3_aa: CASSFSPGLGANVLTF
cdr3_nt: TGCGCCAGCAGCTTTTCGCCGGGACTGGGGGCCAACGTCCTGACTTTC

j_call: TRBJ2-1
d_call: TRBD1
v_call: TRBV5-1
clone_size: many
cdr3_aa: CASSLEPGTGFNEQFF
cdr3_nt: TGCGCCAGCAGCTTGGAACCCGGGACAGGGTTCAATGAGCAGTTCTTC

j_call: TRBJ1-3
d_call: -
v_call: TRBV7-9
clone_size: -
cdr3_aa: CASSLVRNGNTIYF
cdr3_nt: TGTGCCAGCAGCTTGGTTCGGAACGGAAACACCATATATTTT

j_call: TRBJ1-1
d_call: TRBD1
v_call: TRBV5-1
clone_size: -
cdr3_aa: CASATGGGVTEAFF
cdr3_nt: TGCGCCAGCGCCACAGGGGGCGGAGTGACTGAAGCTTTCTTT

j_call: TRBJ1-2
d_call: -
v_call: TRBV7-9
clone_size: -
cdr3_aa: CASTAALGREGSYGYTF
cdr3_nt: TGTGCCAGCACCGCAGCCCTGGGACGAGAAGGCTCCTATGGCTACACCTTC

j_call: TRBJ2-1
d_call: TRBD1
v_call: TRBV10-3
clone_size: many
cdr3_aa: CAISELDRANNEQFF
cdr3_nt: TGTGCCATCAGTGAGTTGGACAGGGCTAACAATGAGCAGTTCTTC

j_call: TRBJ2-2
d_call: -
v_call: TRBV20-1
clone_size: many
cdr3_aa: CSATGGTGELFF
cdr3_nt: TGCAGTGCTACAGGAGGCACCGGGGAGCTGTTTTTT

j_call: TRBJ2-7
d_call: TRBD2
v_call: TRBV7-2
clone_size: -
cdr3_aa: CASSLVFASGVSKQYF
cdr3_nt: TGTGCCAGCAGCTTAGTTTTCGCTAGCGGAGTTTCCAAGCAGTACTTC

j_call: TRBJ1-4
d_call: TRBD1
v_call: TRBV12-3/TRBV12-4
clone_size: once
cdr3_aa: CASSPRTGSEKLFF
cdr3_nt: TGTGCCAGCAGTCCAAGGACAGGGAGCGAAAAACTGTTTTTT

j_call: TRBJ2-7
d_call: -
v_call: TRBV5-5
clone_size: few
cdr3_aa: CASSADNYEQYF
cdr3_nt: TGTGCCAGCAGCGCCGACAACTACGAGCAGTACTTC

j_call: TRBJ2-1
d_call: -
v_call: TRBV12-3/TRBV12-4
clone_size: -
cdr3_aa: CASTLIDHYNEQFF
cdr3_nt: TGTGCCAGCACCCTCATAGATCACTACAATGAGCAGTTCTTC

j_call: TRBJ1-1
d_call: -
v_call: TRBV24-1
clone_size: -
cdr3_aa: CATSDALDRAFF
cdr3_nt: TGTGCCACCAGTGATGCTCTAGACAGGGCTTTCTTT

j_call: TRBJ2-7
d_call: TRBD1
v_call: TRBV6-2/TRBV6-3
clone_size: -
cdr3_aa: CASSHRKYRDRDYEQYF
cdr3_nt: TGTGCCAGCAGTCACAGGAAATACCGGGACAGGGACTACGAGCAGTACTTC

j_call: TRBJ2-2
d_call: TRBD1
v_call: TRBV6-1
clone_size: -
cdr3_aa: CASCRGDRVITGELFF
cdr3_nt: TGTGCCAGCTGTAGGGGGGACAGGGTAATTACCGGGGAGCTGTTTTTT

j_call: TRBJ2-2
d_call: -
v_call: TRBV10-3
clone_size: -
cdr3_aa: CAISKETGRTGELFF
cdr3_nt: TGTGCCATCAGTAAGGAGACAGGACGGACCGGGGAGCTGTTTTTT

j_call: TRBJ1-2
d_call: -
v_call: TRBV7-2
clone_size: -
cdr3_aa: CASSLGTYNYGYTF
cdr3_nt: TGTGCCAGCAGCTTAGGGACCTATAACTATGGCTACACCTTC

j_call: TRBJ1-5
d_call: TRBD1
v_call: TRBV18
clone_size: once
cdr3_aa: CASSPAGTVNQPQHF
cdr3_nt: TGTGCCAGCTCACCAGCGGGGACAGTCAATCAGCCCCAGCATTTT

j_call: TRBJ1-1
d_call: -
v_call: TRBV27
clone_size: few
cdr3_aa: CASSLSFGVIEAFF
cdr3_nt: TGTGCCAGCAGTTTATCGTTCGGGGTTATTGAAGCTTTCTTT

j_call: TRBJ2-5
d_call: -
v_call: TRBV7-2
clone_size: few
cdr3_aa: CASSVVLGGGETQYF
cdr3_nt: TGTGCCAGCAGCGTAGTTTTGGGAGGAGGGGAGACCCAGTACTTC

j_call: TRBJ2-3
d_call: -
v_call: TRBV29-1
clone_size: many
cdr3_aa: CSVEDFREGADTQYF
cdr3_nt: TGCAGCGTTGAAGATTTCAGGGAGGGGGCAGATACGCAGTATTTT

j_call: TRBJ2-1
d_call: TRBD1
v_call: TRBV5-6
clone_size: few
cdr3_aa: CASSRGDRENEQFF
cdr3_nt: TGTGCCAGCAGTCGAGGAGACAGGGAGAATGAGCAGTTCTTC

j_call: TRBJ2-7
d_call: -
v_call: TRBV29-1
clone_size: -
cdr3_aa: CSVAFSGVLNEQYF
cdr3_nt: TGCAGCGTTGCTTTTTCGGGGGTTCTCAACGAGCAGTACTTC

j_call: TRBJ2-7
d_call: -
v_call: TRBV6-5
clone_size: -
cdr3_aa: CASSYRQASYEQYF
cdr3_nt: TGTGCCAGCAGTTACCGACAGGCCTCCTACGAGCAGTACTTC

j_call: TRBJ2-1
d_call: -
v_call: TRBV24-1
clone_size: few
cdr3_aa: CATSEGYEQFF
cdr3_nt: TGTGCCACCAGTGAAGGGTATGAGCAGTTCTTC

j_call: TRBJ2-1
d_call: -
v_call: TRBV27
clone_size: few
cdr3_aa: CASSLTATSLNNEQFF
cdr3_nt: TGTGCCAGCAGTCTGACGGCGACCTCATTGAACAATGAGCAGTTCTTC

j_call: TRBJ2-1
d_call: -
v_call: TRBV5-6
clone_size: -
cdr3_aa: CASSLDGFLAVEQFF
cdr3_nt: TGTGCCAGCAGCTTGGACGGTTTCCTAGCAGTTGAGCAGTTCTTC

j_call: TRBJ1-5
d_call: -
v_call: TRBV12-3/TRBV12-4
clone_size: -
cdr3_aa: CASSSGKGQPQHF
cdr3_nt: TGTGCCAGCAGTTCAGGGAAGGGGCAGCCCCAACATTTT

j_call: TRBJ2-1
d_call: -
v_call: TRBV4-2
clone_size: few
cdr3_aa: CASSQDRLVYNEQFF
cdr3_nt: TGTGCCAGCAGCCAAGATCGGCTAGTCTACAATGAGCAGTTCTTC

j_call: TRBJ2-7
d_call: -
v_call: TRBV29-1
clone_size: many
cdr3_aa: CSATGGGLEQYF
cdr3_nt: TGCAGCGCTACAGGGGGGGGTTTGGAGCAGTACTTC

j_call: TRBJ2-5
d_call: -
v_call: TRBV29-1
clone_size: many
cdr3_aa: CSVSSLGAQETQYF
cdr3_nt: TGCAGCGTTTCCTCTCTGGGGGCCCAAGAGACCCAGTACTTC

j_call: TRBJ1-2
d_call: -
v_call: TRBV19
clone_size: many
cdr3_aa: CASSMVSLNYGYTF
cdr3_nt: TGTGCCAGTAGTATGGTCTCGTTAAACTATGGCTACACCTTC

j_call: TRBJ2-4
d_call: TRBD1
v_call: TRBV5-1
clone_size: many
cdr3_aa: CASSPGQGQNIQYF
cdr3_nt: TGCGCCAGCAGCCCGGGACAGGGGCAAAACATTCAGTACTTC

j_call: TRBJ2-3
d_call: TRBD1
v_call: TRBV13
clone_size: few
cdr3_aa: CASSLIPGQGSDTQYF
cdr3_nt: TGTGCCAGCAGCCTAATTCCGGGACAGGGGTCGGATACGCAGTATTTT

j_call: TRBJ2-1
d_call: TRBD1
v_call: TRBV7-2
clone_size: -
cdr3_aa: CASSVTGASLTYNEQFF
cdr3_nt: TGTGCCAGCAGCGTAACAGGGGCGTCCCTGACGTACAATGAGCAGTTCTTC

j_call: TRBJ2-7
d_call: TRBD1
v_call: TRBV12-3/TRBV12-4
clone_size: few
cdr3_aa: CASSLARQGYEQYF
cdr3_nt: TGTGCCAGCAGTTTAGCGCGACAGGGGTACGAGCAGTACTTC

j_call: TRBJ2-3
d_call: -
v_call: TRBV12-3/TRBV12-4
clone_size: -
cdr3_aa: CASSPGRGLGVDTQYF
cdr3_nt: TGTGCCAGCAGCCCCGGCCGGGGTCTGGGCGTAGATACGCAGTATTTT

j_call: TRBJ2-3
d_call: -
v_call: TRBV7-2
clone_size: many
cdr3_aa: CASSRRADTQYF
cdr3_nt: TGTGCCAGCAGCCGTCGCGCAGATACGCAGTATTTT

j_call: TRBJ2-7
d_call: -
v_call: TRBV30
clone_size: -
cdr3_aa: CAWSVGAYEQYF
cdr3_nt: TGTGCCTGGAGTGTAGGCGCCTACGAGCAGTACTTC

j_call: TRBJ2-2
d_call: TRBD1
v_call: TRBV12-3/TRBV12-4
clone_size: many
cdr3_aa: CASSDRGPGELFF
cdr3_nt: TGTGCCAGCAGTGACAGGGGTCCCGGGGAGCTGTTTTTT

j_call: TRBJ2-4
d_call: -
v_call: TRBV7-2
clone_size: -
cdr3_aa: CASSLAPYASNIQYF
cdr3_nt: TGTGCCAGCAGCTTAGCGCCTTATGCTTCAAACATTCAGTACTTC

j_call: TRBJ2-3
d_call: -
v_call: TRBV7-6
clone_size: many
cdr3_aa: CASSFGQGSSTDTQYF
cdr3_nt: TGTGCCAGCAGCTTTGGGCAGGGAAGCAGCACAGATACGCAGTATTTT

j_call: TRBJ2-3
d_call: TRBD1
v_call: TRBV29-1
clone_size: -
cdr3_aa: CSVGIGTGPTDTQYF
cdr3_nt: TGCAGCGTTGGTATCGGGACAGGGCCCACAGATACGCAGTATTTT